The T cell receptor (beta chain) under discussion was sequenced for a study of blood T cells in healthy people across ages. Per the germline V gene, CDR1 is MDHEN and CDR2 is SYDVKM. The ends were cut back, 3 bases at V and 0 bases at J, with 12 bases in the middle. The CDR3 spans 15 residues. Using a J-beta primer mix together with a sample-barcoded 5' primer, a second PCR was run for roughly 6 to 11 cycles. MiXCR, run by TCRdb on the 5' RACE reads, gives a single entry per CDR3 protein. The sample includes some 900,000 distinct CDR3 sequences, about 48% of them seen just once. The chain has TRBV28 and TRBJ2-7; unclear D gene. This TCR derives from a man under 40 in good health. Sequenced sample: blood. Here the CDR3 reads CASSFADGISYEQYF. CDR3 bases: TGTGCCAGCAGTTTCGCCGACGGCATCTCCTACGAGCAGTACTTC.